Listed below are T cell receptor beta chains from one sample, sequenced in a study of T cells in pancreatic ductal adenocarcinoma. This table comes from immunoSEQ multiplex PCR, and its TCRdb copy is limited to in-frame clones, with some not included. The data show more than 2,000 clones, roughly 74% seen once. Sequences were obtained from pancreatic tumor tissue. These receptors came from a human donor with pancreatic ductal adenocarcinoma. Each CDR3 is given with its conserved first and last residue. Fields, in order: D gene, V gene, clone size, J gene, CDR3 protein, CDR3 DNA. D genes are given only for firm matches. Clone size is stated in some rows and not others, as once, few, many or a class when expanded.

NA,TRBV4-3,NA,TRBJ2-5,CASSQDHREETQYF,TGCGCCAGCAGCCAAGATCACAGGGAAGAGACCCAGTACTTC
NA,TRBV7-8,few,TRBJ2-7,CASSSPDVSYEQYF,TGTGCCAGCAGCTCTCCGGACGTTTCCTACGAGCAGTACTTC
TRBD2,TRBV7-2,NA,TRBJ2-3,CASSQYSSGSGDTQYF,TGTGCCAGCAGTCAATACTCTAGCGGGAGTGGAGATACGCAGTATTTT
NA,TRBV6-1,NA,TRBJ2-7,CASRSSDGHRIGQYF,TGTGCCAGCAGATCTAGCGACGGACACCGTATAGGGCAGTACTTC
TRBD2,TRBV11-3,few,TRBJ2-1,CASSPGLATYNEQFF,TGTGCCAGCAGCCCCGGACTAGCAACCTACAATGAGCAGTTCTTC
TRBD1,TRBV11-3,NA,TRBJ1-1,CASSTQTGGDLNTEAFF,TGTGCCAGCAGCACGCAAACAGGGGGCGATCTGAACACTGAAGCTTTCTTT
NA,TRBV19,NA,TRBJ1-6,CASSKGHNSPLHF,TGTGCCAGTAGTAAAGGACATAATTCACCCCTCCACTTT
NA,TRBV5-1,NA,TRBJ2-1,CASSLAGAYNEQFF,TGCGCCAGCAGCTTGGCCGGGGCCTACAATGAGCAGTTCTTC
NA,TRBV21-1,NA,TRBJ1-5,CASSFTSGVQPQHF,TGTGCCAGCAGCTTTACATCGGGGGTTCAGCCCCAGCATTTT
NA,TRBV9,NA,TRBJ1-3,CASSVAGSGNTIYF,TGTGCCAGCAGCGTAGCTGGATCTGGAAACACCATATATTTT
NA,TRBV5-1,NA,TRBJ1-2,CASSFQGNYGYTF,TGCGCCAGCAGCTTTCAGGGAAACTATGGCTACACCTTC
NA,TRBV6-5,NA,TRBJ2-3,CASSYRGGETDTQYF,TGTGCCAGCAGTTACAGGGGGGGTGAGACAGATACGCAGTATTTT
TRBD2,TRBV5-4,NA,TRBJ2-7,CASSLSSGGGAYEQYF,TGTGCCAGCAGCCTCTCCTCGGGCGGGGGAGCCTACGAGCAGTACTTC
NA,TRBV10-2,NA,TRBJ1-5,CASRDKNQPQHF,TGCGCCAGCCGGGACAAGAATCAGCCCCAGCATTTT
NA,TRBV7-3,NA,TRBJ2-3,CASSLSPSTDTQYF,TGTGCCAGCAGCTTATCACCTAGCACAGATACGCAGTATTTT
TRBD1,TRBV5-6,few,TRBJ1-2,CASSLGGTEHRRGYTF,TGTGCCAGCAGCTTGGGTGGGACAGAGCACCGTAGAGGCTACACCTTC
TRBD2,TRBV20-1,NA,TRBJ2-5,CSCLAGETQYF,TGCAGTTGCTTAGCGGGGGAGACCCAGTACTTC
TRBD2,TRBV4-2,NA,TRBJ2-1,CASSQDRAELAGGEQFF,TGTGCCAGCAGCCAAGACCGAGCGGAGCTAGCGGGGGGTGAGCAGTTCTTC
TRBD1,TRBV30,NA,TRBJ2-1,CAWRTGTGNNEQFF,TGTGCCTGGAGGACCGGGACAGGGAACAATGAGCAGTTCTTC
NA,TRBV5-1,NA,TRBJ1-1,CASSLRAEDTEAFF,TGCGCCAGCAGCTTGAGGGCGGAGGACACTGAAGCTTTCTTT
TRBD1,TRBV5-1,NA,TRBJ2-7,CASSLVGQGLSYEQYF,TGCGCCAGCAGCTTGGTAGGACAGGGGTTATCCTACGAGCAGTACTTC
NA,TRBV7-9,NA,TRBJ1-1,CASSLRQAWAFF,TGTGCCAGCAGCTTAAGGCAGGCGTGGGCTTTCTTT
NA,TRBV7-9,NA,TRBJ2-7,CASSPGLNSYEQYF,TGTGCCAGCAGCCCGGGCCTTAACTCCTACGAGCAGTACTTC
NA,TRBV6-1,NA,TRBJ1-2,CASSATGIRDYGYTF,TGTGCCAGCAGTGCGACAGGAATTAGGGACTATGGCTACACCTTC
NA,TRBV27,NA,TRBJ2-7,CASSFAGGYEQYF,TGTGCCAGCAGTTTTGCGGGCGGATACGAGCAGTACTTC
NA,TRBV11-3,NA,TRBJ1-5,CASSFGGQPQHF,TGTGCCAGCAGCTTCGGGGGACAGCCCCAGCATTTT
NA,TRBV7-3,NA,TRBJ2-3,CASSLNGGLGTDTQYF,TGTGCCAGCAGCTTAAATGGGGGGCTGGGCACAGATACGCAGTATTTT
TRBD1,TRBV4-3,NA,TRBJ1-2,CASSQHRGLYGYTF,TGCGCCAGCAGCCAACACAGGGGCCTCTATGGCTACACCTTC
TRBD2,TRBV4-3,NA,TRBJ2-5,CASSQVAGGWETQYF,TGCGCCAGCAGCCAAGTAGCGGGGGGGTGGGAGACCCAGTACTTC
NA,TRBV23-1,NA,TRBJ2-3,CASMPGASTDTQYF,TGCGCCAGCATGCCGGGAGCTAGCACAGATACGCAGTATTTT
NA,TRBV5-4,NA,TRBJ2-5,CASSLGRGPQETQYF,TGTGCCAGCAGCTTGGGGCGGGGGCCCCAAGAGACCCAGTACTTC
NA,TRBV28,NA,TRBJ1-6,CASVGPPRNNSPLHF,TGTGCCAGCGTGGGACCACCCAGGAATAATTCACCCCTCCACTTT
NA,TRBV6-1,NA,TRBJ2-1,CATVLWGSQFF,TGTGCCACCGTCCTCTGGGGGAGCCAGTTCTTC
TRBD2,TRBV4-2,NA,TRBJ2-5,CASSQGGGGVETQYF,TGTGCCAGCAGCCAAGGTGGCGGGGGGGTAGAGACCCAGTACTTC
NA,TRBV5-5,NA,TRBJ2-7,CASSWAEADPYEQYF,TGTGCCAGCAGCTGGGCTGAGGCAGACCCTTACGAGCAGTACTTC
NA,TRBV11-3,once,TRBJ2-7,CASSLGGAMASYEQYF,TGTGCCAGCAGCTTAGGGGGGGCTATGGCCTCCTACGAGCAGTACTTC
TRBD1,TRBV2,once,TRBJ2-1,CASSVAGQGWVEQFF,TGTGCCAGCAGTGTAGCGGGACAGGGGTGGGTTGAGCAGTTCTTC
NA,TRBV4-2,NA,TRBJ2-7,CASSQVGGEPSYEQYF,TGTGCCAGCAGCCAAGTGGGCGGTGAACCCTCCTACGAGCAGTACTTC
NA,TRBV5-1,NA,TRBJ2-5,CASSADGRLQTQYF,TGCGCCAGCAGCGCCGATGGACGTTTACAGACCCAGTACTTC
TRBD1,TRBV7-2,NA,TRBJ2-7,CASSFRDRVSYEQYF,TGTGCCAGCAGCTTCCGGGACAGGGTCTCCTACGAGCAGTACTTC
NA,TRBV29-1,NA,TRBJ1-2,CSVEGGDGYTF,TGCAGCGTTGAAGGGGGGGATGGCTACACCTTC
TRBD2,TRBV6-1,NA,TRBJ2-2,CASSEALAVHHRGAVF,TGTGCCAGCAGTGAAGCCCTAGCGGTTCACCACCGGGGAGCTGTTTTT
NA,TRBV5-6,NA,TRBJ1-2,CASSFLSRMLNGYTF,TGTGCCAGCAGCTTCTTGAGCAGGATGCTAAATGGCTACACCTTC
NA,TRBV2,few,TRBJ1-2,CASSEMGANYGYTF,TGTGCCAGCAGTGAAATGGGGGCGAACTATGGCTACACCTTC
NA,TRBV18,NA,TRBJ1-1,CASSRAGARNTEAFF,TGTGCCAGCTCACGGGCAGGGGCCCGGAACACTGAAGCTTTCTTT
TRBD2,TRBV11-2,NA,TRBJ2-3,CASSLRLAAMGDTQYF,TGTGCCAGCAGCCTCCGACTAGCGGCCATGGGAGATACGCAGTATTTT
NA,TRBV28,few,TRBJ1-3,CASSLFAGPSGNTIYF,TGTGCCAGCAGTTTATTCGCAGGACCCTCTGGAAACACCATATATTTT
TRBD2,TRBV5-8,NA,TRBJ2-1,CASSLQREVSDEQFF,TGTGCCAGCAGCTTACAGCGGGAGGTCTCGGATGAGCAGTTCTTC
TRBD1,TRBV4-3,NA,TRBJ1-1,CASSLSWQGAGEAFF,TGCGCCAGCAGCCTTAGTTGGCAGGGGGCTGGTGAAGCTTTCTTT
NA,TRBV7-3,NA,TRBJ1-1,CASSLDSIDMGTEAFF,TGTGCCAGCAGCTTAGATAGTATAGACATGGGCACTGAAGCTTTCTTT
TRBD2,TRBV5-1,few,TRBJ2-1,CASSLRGGNNEQFF,TGCGCCAGCAGCTTGCGGGGGGGGAACAATGAGCAGTTCTTC
TRBD2,TRBV5-5,NA,TRBJ2-7,CASSLGLAASYEQYF,TGTGCCAGCAGCTTGGGACTAGCGGCCTCCTACGAGCAGTACTTC
NA,TRBV7-2,NA,TRBJ1-2,CASSSFTGKGGYGYTF,TGTGCCAGCAGCTCCTTCACAGGGAAGGGGGGCTATGGCTACACCTTC
TRBD2,TRBV5-1,NA,TRBJ2-7,CASSLIGGSDYEQYF,TGCGCCAGCAGCTTGATTGGCGGGAGCGATTACGAGCAGTACTTC
NA,TRBV5-1,NA,TRBJ2-3,CASFPEASVPDTQYF,TGCGCCAGCTTTCCCGAAGCTAGCGTCCCAGATACGCAGTATTTT
NA,TRBV19,NA,TRBJ2-1,CASSIGSYNEQFF,TGTGCCAGTAGTATCGGTTCCTACAATGAGCAGTTCTTC
NA,TRBV2,NA,TRBJ1-1,CASSETGANTEAFF,TGTGCCAGCAGTGAAACCGGGGCCAACACTGAAGCTTTCTTT